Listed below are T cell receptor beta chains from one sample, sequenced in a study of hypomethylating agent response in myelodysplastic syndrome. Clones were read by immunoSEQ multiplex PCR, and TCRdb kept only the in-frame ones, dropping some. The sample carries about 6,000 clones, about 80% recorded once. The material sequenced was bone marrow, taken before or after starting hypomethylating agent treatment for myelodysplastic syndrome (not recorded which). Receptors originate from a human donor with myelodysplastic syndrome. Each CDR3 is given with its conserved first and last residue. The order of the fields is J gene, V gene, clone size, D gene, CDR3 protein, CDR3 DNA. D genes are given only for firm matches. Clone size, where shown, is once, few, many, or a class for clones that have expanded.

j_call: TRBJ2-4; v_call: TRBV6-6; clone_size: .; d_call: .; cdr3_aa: CASSRRVGEDIQYF; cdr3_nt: TGTGCCAGCAGTCGGCGTGTAGGCGAGGACATTCAGTACTTC
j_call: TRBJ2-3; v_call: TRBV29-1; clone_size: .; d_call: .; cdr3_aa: CSVEDQFGGIADTQYF; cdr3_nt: TGCAGCGTTGAAGATCAGTTCGGCGGGATAGCAGATACGCAGTATTTT
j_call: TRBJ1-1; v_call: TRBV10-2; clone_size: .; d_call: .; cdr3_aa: CASKGQFNTEAFF; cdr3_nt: TGCGCCAGTAAAGGACAGTTCAACACTGAAGCTTTCTTT
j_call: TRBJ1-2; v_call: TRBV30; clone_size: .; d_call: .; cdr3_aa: CAWSMGAGRDYGYTF; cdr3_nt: TGTGCCTGGAGCATGGGGGCAGGGCGGGACTATGGCTACACCTTC
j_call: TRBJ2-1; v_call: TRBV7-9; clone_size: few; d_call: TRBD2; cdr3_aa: CASSAPTSGSGEQFF; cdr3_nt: TGTGCCAGCAGCGCCCCGACTAGCGGGAGCGGGGAGCAGTTCTTC
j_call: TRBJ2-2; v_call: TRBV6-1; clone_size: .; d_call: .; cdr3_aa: CASRSGATNTGELFF; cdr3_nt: TGTGCCAGCAGATCAGGGGCCACGAACACCGGGGAGCTGTTTTTT
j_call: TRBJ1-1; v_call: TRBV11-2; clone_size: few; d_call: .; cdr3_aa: CASSLQRAITEAFF; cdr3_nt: TGTGCCAGCAGCTTACAAAGGGCAATCACTGAAGCTTTCTTT
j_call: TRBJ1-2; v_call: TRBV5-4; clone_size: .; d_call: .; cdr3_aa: CASSSWGALYGYTF; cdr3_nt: TGTGCCAGCAGCTCTTGGGGCGCACTATATGGCTACACCTTC
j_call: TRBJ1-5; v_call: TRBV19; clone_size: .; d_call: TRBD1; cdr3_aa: CASSIRPTDRGRQPQHF; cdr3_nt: TGTGCCAGTAGTATCAGACCGACGGACAGGGGGCGTCAGCCCCAGCATTTT
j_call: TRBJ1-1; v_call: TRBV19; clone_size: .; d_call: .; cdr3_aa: CASSIDGARAFF; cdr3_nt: TGTGCCAGTAGTATAGATGGGGCTCGAGCTTTCTTT
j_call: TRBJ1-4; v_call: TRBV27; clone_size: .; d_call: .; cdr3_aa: CASSSLGPAGNEKLFF; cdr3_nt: TGTGCCAGCAGTTCCCTCGGGCCCGCGGGTAATGAAAAACTGTTTTTT
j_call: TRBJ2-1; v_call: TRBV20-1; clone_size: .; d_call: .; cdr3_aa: CSATPGNEQFF; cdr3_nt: TGCAGTGCGACCCCGGGCAATGAGCAGTTCTTC
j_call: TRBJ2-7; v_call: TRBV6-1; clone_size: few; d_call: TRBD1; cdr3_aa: CASSLPADRGYEQYF; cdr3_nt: TGTGCCAGCAGTTTACCCGCCGACAGGGGCTACGAGCAGTACTTC
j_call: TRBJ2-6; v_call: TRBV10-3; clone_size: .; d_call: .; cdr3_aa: CAISGRLEANVLTF; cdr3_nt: TGTGCCATCAGTGGAAGGCTTGAGGCCAACGTCCTGACTTTC
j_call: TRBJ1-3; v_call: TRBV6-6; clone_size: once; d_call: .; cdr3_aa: CASSYIEGTSGNTIYF; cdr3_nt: TGTGCCAGCAGTTACATAGAGGGGACCTCTGGAAACACCATATATTTT
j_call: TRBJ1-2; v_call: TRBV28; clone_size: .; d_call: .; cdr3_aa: CASRQGMGGYTF; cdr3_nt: TGTGCCAGCAGGCAGGGGATGGGGGGCTACACCTTC
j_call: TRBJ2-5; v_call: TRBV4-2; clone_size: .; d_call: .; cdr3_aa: CASSRRLGPQETQYF; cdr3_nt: TGTGCCAGCAGCCGTCGTTTGGGACCGCAAGAGACCCAGTACTTC
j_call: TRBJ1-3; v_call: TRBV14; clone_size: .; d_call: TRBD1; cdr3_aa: CASSQVGGGNTIYF; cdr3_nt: TGTGCCAGCAGCCAAGTAGGGGGCGGAAACACCATATATTTT
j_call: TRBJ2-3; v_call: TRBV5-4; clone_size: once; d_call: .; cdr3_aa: CASSQGGADTQYF; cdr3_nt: TGTGCCAGCAGCCAGGGGGGGGCAGATACGCAGTATTTT
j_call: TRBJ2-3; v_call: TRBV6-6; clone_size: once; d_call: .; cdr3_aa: CASSSPGTDTQYF; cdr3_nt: TGTGCCAGCAGTTCCCCAGGAACAGATACGCAGTATTTT
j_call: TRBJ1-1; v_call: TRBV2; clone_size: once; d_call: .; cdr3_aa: CASSEARGGSAEAFF; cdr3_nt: TGTGCCAGCAGTGAAGCGCGGGGGGGCTCAGCGGAAGCTTTCTTT
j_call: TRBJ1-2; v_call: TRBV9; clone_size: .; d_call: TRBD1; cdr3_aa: CASSVATGTGLNYGYTF; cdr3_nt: TGTGCCAGCAGCGTAGCTACAGGGACAGGGCTTAACTATGGCTACACCTTC
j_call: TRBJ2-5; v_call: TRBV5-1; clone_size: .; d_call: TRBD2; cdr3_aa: CASSLERLAGGGETQYF; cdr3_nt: TGCGCCAGCAGCTTGGAAAGACTAGCGGGGGGTGGAGAGACCCAGTACTTC
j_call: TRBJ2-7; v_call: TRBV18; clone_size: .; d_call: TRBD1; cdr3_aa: CASSPGTGGIYEQYF; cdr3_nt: TGTGCCAGCTCACCAGGGACAGGGGGCATCTACGAGCAGTACTTC
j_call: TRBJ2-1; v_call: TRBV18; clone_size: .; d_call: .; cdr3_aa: CASSPGRNLYNEQFF; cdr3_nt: TGTGCCAGCTCACCGGGACGAAATCTATACAATGAGCAGTTCTTC
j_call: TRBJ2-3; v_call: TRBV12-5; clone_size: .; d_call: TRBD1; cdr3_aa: CASGRDRESTDTQYF; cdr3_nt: TGTGCTAGTGGCCGGGACAGGGAATCCACAGATACGCAGTATTTT
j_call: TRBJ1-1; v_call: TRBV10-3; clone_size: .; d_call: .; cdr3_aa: CAISAARGVLSTEAFF; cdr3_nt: TGTGCCATCAGTGCTGCTCGAGGGGTTCTAAGCACTGAAGCTTTCTTT
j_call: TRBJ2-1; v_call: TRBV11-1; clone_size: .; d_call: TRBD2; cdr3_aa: CASSLPRLAGVLANEQFF; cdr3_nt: TGTGCCAGCAGCTTACCTCGGCTAGCGGGAGTCCTAGCCAATGAGCAGTTCTTC
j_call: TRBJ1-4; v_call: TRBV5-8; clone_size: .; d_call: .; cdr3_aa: CASNSGAWQGRIVGEKLFF; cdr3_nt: TGTGCCAGCAACTCCGGAGCGTGGCAGGGGAGAATAGTGGGCGAAAAACTGTTTTTT
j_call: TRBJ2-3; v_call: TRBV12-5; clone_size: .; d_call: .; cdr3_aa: CASGLTGWTQRLTDTQYF; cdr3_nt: TGTGCTAGTGGTTTGACGGGGTGGACGCAAAGACTCACAGATACGCAGTATTTT
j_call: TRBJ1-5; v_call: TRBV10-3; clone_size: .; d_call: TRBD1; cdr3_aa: CATRGTDNQPQHF; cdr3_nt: TGTGCCACCAGAGGGACAGACAATCAGCCCCAGCATTTT
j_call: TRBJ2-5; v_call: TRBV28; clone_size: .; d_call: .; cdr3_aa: CASRAPSAQETQYF; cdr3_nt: TGTGCCAGCAGGGCACCTAGCGCTCAAGAGACCCAGTACTTC
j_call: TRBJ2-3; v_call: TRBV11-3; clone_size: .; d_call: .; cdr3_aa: CASSFRVENTQYF; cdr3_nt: TGTGCCAGCAGCTTTAGGGTGGAAAATACGCAGTATTTT
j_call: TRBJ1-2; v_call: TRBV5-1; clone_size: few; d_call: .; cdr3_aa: CASTVDGWPLYGYTF; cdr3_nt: TGCGCCAGTACAGTCGACGGGTGGCCCCTCTATGGCTACACCTTC
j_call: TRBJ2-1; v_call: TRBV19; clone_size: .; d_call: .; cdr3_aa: CASSRTGTYNEQFF; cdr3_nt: TGTGCCAGTAGTCGCACAGGTACCTACAATGAGCAGTTCTTC
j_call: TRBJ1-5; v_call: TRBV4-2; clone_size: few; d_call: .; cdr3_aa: CASSLGTGGNQPQHF; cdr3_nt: TGTGCCAGCAGCCTAGGAACGGGGGGGAATCAGCCCCAGCATTTT
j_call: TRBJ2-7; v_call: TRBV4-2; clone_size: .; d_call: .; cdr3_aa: CASSPSFSSSYEQYF; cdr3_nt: TGTGCCAGCAGCCCCTCCTTTTCTAGCTCCTACGAGCAGTACTTC
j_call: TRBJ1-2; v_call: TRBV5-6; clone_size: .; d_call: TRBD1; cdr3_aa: CASSPEPTGVSLGYTF; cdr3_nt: TGTGCCAGCAGCCCAGAGCCGACAGGGGTCTCTTTGGGCTACACCTTC
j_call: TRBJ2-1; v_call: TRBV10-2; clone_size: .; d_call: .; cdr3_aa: CASSDYNEQFF; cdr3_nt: TGCGCCAGCAGTGACTACAATGAGCAGTTCTTC
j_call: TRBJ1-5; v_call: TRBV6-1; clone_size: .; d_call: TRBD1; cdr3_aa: CASSGDRVNQPQHF; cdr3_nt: TGTGCCAGCAGTGGCGACAGGGTCAATCAGCCCCAGCATTTT
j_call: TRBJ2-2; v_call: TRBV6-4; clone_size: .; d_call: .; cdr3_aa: CASSEGPARAGELFF; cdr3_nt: TGTGCCAGCAGTGAGGGACCTGCGCGCGCCGGGGAGCTGTTTTTT
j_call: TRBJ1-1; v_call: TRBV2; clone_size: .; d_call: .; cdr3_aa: CASSESDKGFEAFF; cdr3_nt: TGTGCCAGCAGTGAATCGGACAAAGGGTTTGAAGCTTTCTTT
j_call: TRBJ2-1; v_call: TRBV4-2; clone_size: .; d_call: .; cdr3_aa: CASSRPERRGPYNEQFF; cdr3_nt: TGTGCCAGCAGCCGGCCCGAGAGGCGGGGCCCCTACAATGAGCAGTTCTTC
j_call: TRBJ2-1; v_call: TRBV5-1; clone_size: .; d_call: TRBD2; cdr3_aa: CASSFSGRPPARNNEQFF; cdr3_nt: TGCGCCAGCAGTTTTAGCGGGAGGCCCCCCGCGCGAAACAATGAGCAGTTCTTC
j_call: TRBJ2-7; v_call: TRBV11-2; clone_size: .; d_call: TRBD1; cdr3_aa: CASSPQGAEHEQYF; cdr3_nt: TGTGCCAGCAGCCCACAGGGGGCCGAGCACGAGCAGTACTTC
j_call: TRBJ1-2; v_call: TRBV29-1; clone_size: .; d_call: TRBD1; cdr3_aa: CSVELGTGGGAGYTF; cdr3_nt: TGCAGCGTTGAGTTAGGCACAGGGGGGGGAGCTGGCTACACCTTC
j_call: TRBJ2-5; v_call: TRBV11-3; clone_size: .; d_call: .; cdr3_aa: CASSLGLAETQYF; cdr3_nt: TGTGCCAGCAGCTTGGGCCTCGCCGAGACCCAGTACTTC
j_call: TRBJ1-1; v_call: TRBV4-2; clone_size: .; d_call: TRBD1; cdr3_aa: CASSHQGGDTEAFF; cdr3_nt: TGTGCCAGCAGCCATCAGGGGGGAGACACTGAAGCTTTCTTT
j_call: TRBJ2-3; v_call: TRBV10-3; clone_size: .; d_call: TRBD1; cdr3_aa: CAISESGDRLSDTQYF; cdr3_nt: TGTGCCATCAGTGAGTCGGGGGACAGATTGTCAGATACGCAGTATTTT
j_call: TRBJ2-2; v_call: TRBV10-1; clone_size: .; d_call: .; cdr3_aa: CASSQYGLSNTGELFF; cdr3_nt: TGCGCCAGCAGCCAATATGGACTTTCGAACACCGGGGAGCTGTTTTTT